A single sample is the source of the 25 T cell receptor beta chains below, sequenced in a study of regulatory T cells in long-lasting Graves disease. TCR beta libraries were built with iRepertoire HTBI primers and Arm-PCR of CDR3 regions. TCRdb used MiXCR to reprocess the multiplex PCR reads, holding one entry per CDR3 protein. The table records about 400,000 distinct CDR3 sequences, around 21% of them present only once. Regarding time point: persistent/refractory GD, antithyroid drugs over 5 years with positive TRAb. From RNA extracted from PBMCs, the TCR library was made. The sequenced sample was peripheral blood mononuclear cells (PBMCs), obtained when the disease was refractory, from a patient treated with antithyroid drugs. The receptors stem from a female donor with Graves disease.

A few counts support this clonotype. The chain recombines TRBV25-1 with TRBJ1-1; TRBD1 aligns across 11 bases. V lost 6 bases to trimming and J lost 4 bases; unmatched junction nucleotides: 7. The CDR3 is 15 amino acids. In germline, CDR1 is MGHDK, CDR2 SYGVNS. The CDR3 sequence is CASREDRGLVTEAFF. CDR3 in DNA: TGTGCCAGCAGAGAGGACAGGGGGCTGGTCACTGAAGCTTTCTTT.

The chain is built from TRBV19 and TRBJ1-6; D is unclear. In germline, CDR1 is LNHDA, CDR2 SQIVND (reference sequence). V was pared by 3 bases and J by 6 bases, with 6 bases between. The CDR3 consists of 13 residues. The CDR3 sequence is CASSMSGNSPLHF. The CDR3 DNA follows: TGTGCCAGTAGTATGTCCGGTAATTCACCCCTCCACTTT. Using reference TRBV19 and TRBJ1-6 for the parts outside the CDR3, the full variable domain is DGGITQSPKYLFRKEGQNVTLSCEQNLNHDAMYWYRQDPGQGLRLIYYSQIVNDFQKGDIAEGYSVSREKKESFPLTVTSAQKNPTAFYLCASSMSGNSPLHFGNGTRLTVT.

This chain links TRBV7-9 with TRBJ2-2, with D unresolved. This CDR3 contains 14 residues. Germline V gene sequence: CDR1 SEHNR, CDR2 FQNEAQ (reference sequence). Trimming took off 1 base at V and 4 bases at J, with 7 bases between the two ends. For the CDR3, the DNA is TGTGCCAGCAGCTTAGACAGATCCACCGGGGAGCTGTTTTTT. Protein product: CASSLDRSTGELFF.

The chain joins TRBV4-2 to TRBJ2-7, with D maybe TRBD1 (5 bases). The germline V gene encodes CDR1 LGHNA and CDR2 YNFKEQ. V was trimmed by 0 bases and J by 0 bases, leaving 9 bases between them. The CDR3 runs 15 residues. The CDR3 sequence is CASSQDLRGSYEQYF. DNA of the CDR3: TGTGCCAGCAGCCAAGATCTAAGGGGCTCCTACGAGCAGTACTTC.

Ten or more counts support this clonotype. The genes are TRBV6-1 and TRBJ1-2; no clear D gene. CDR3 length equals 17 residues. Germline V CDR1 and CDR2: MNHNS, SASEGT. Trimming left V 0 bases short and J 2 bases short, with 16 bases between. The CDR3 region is CASSEADWSSQNYGYTF. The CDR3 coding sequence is TGTGCCAGCAGTGAAGCGGACTGGTCAAGTCAGAACTATGGCTACACCTTC.

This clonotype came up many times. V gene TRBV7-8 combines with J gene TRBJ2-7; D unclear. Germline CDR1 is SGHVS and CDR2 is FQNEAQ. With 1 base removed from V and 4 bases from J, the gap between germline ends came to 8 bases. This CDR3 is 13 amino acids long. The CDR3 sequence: CASSLDTLYEQYF. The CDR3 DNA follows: TGTGCCAGCAGCTTAGATACTCTGTACGAGCAGTACTTC.

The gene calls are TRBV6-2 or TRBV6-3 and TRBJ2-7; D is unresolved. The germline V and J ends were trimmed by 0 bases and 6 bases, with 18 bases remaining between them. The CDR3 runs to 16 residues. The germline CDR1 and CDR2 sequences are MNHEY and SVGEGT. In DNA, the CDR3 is TGTGCCAGCAGTTACTCGATGTCCTCATACCCTCGCGAGCAGTACTTC. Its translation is CASSYSMSSYPREQYF.

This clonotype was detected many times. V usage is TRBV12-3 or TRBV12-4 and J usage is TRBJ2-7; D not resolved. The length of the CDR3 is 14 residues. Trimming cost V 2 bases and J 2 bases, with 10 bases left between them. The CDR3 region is CASSLPDWPYEQYF. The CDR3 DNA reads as TGTGCCAGCAGTTTACCCGACTGGCCCTACGAGCAGTACTTC.

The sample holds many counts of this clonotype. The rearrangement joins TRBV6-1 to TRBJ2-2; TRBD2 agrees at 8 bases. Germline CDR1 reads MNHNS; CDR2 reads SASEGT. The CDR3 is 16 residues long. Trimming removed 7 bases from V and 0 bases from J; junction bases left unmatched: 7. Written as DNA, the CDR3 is TGTGCCAGCATCATCACTAGCGGACCGAACACCGGGGAGCTGTTTTTT. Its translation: CASIITSGPNTGELFF.

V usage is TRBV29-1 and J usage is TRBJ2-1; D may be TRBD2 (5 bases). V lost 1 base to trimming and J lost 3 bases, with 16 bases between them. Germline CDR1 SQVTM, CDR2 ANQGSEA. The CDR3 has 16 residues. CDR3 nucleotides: TGCAGCGTTGAAGGAGTCCTAGCCTCCCTCTACAATGAGCAGTTCTTC. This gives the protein CSVEGVLASLYNEQFF.

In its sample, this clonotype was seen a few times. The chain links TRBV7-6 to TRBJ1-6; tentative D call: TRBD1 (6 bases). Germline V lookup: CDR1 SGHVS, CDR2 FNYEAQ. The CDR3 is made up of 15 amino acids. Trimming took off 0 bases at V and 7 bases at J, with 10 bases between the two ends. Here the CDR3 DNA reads TGTGCCAGCAGCTTAGCGGGGGCTGGGAATTCACCCCTCCACTTT. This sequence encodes CASSLAGAGNSPLHF.

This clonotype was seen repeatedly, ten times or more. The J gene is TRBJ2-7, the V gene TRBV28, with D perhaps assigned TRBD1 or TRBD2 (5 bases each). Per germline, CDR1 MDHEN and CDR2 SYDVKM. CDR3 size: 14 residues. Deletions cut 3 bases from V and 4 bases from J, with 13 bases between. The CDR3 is CASSFLGERYEQYF. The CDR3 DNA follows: TGTGCCAGCAGTTTCTTGGGGGAGAGGTACGAGCAGTACTTC.

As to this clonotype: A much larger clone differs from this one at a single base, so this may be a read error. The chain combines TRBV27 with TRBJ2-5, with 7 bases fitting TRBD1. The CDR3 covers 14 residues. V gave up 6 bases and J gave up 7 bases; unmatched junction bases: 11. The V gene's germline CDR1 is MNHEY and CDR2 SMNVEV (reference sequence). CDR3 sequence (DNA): TGTGCCAGCAGGATCAGGGGGTTGGCAGGGACCCAGTACTTC. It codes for CASRIRGLAGTQYF.

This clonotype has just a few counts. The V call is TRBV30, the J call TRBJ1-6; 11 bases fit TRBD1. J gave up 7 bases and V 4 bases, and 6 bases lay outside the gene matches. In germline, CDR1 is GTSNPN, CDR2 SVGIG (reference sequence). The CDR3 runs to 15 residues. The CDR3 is CAWTHRDRGNSPLHF. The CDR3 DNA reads TGTGCCTGGACTCATCGGGACAGGGGGAATTCACCCCTCCACTTT.

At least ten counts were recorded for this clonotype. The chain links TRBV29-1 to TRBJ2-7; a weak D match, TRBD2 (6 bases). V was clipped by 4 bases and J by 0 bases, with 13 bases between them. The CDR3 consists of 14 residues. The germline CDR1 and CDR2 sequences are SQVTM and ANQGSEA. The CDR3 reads CSVAHSGGSYEQYF. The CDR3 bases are TGCAGCGTTGCCCATAGCGGAGGCTCCTACGAGCAGTACTTC.

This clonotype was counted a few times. The CDR3 DNA reads TGCGCCAGCAGCTTGGACTGGGTAGGGACCGGGGAGCTGTTTTTT. Protein: CASSLDWVGTGELFF. The chain recombines TRBV5-1 with TRBJ2-2; D not resolved. V lost 0 bases to trimming and J lost 5 bases, with 11 bases between them. The length of the CDR3 is 15 residues. The germline V gene has CDR1 SGHRS and CDR2 YFSETQ.

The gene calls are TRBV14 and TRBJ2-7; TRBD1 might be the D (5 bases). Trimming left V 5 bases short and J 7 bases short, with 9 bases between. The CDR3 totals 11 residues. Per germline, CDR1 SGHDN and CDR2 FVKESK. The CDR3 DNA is TGTGCCAGCAGCAAGCAGGGAGAGCAGTACTTC. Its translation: CASSKQGEQYF.

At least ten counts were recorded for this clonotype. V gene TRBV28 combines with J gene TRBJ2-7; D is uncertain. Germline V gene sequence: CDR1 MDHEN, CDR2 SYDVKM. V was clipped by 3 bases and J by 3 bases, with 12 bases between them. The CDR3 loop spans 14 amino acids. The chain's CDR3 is CASSFRGFLYEQYF. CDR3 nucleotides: TGTGCCAGCAGTTTTCGCGGTTTCCTCTACGAGCAGTACTTC.

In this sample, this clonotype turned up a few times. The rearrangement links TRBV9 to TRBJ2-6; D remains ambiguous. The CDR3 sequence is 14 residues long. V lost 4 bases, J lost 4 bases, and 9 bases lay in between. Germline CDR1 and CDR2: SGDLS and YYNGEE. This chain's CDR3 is CASSPGWGANVLTF. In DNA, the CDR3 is TGTGCCAGCAGCCCGGGCTGGGGGGCCAACGTCCTGACTTTC.

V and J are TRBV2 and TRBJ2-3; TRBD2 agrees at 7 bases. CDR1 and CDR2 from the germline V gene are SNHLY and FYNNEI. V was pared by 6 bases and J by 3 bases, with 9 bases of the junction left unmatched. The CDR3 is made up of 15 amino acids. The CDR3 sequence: CASSEAGVRTDTQYF. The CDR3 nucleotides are TGTGCCAGCAGCGAGGCGGGAGTTAGGACAGATACGCAGTATTTT.

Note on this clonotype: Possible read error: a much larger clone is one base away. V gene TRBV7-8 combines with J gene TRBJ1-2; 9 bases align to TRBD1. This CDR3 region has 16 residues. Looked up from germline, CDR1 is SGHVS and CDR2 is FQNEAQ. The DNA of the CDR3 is TGTGCCAGCAGCGGGTCCTCGGACAGGGGATACGATGGCCACACCTTC. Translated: CASSGSSDRGYDGHTF. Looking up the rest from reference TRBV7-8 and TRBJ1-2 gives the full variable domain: GAGVSQSPRYKVAKRGQDVALRCDPISGHVSLFWYQQALGQGPEFLTYFQNEAQLDKSGLPSDRFFAERPEGSVSTLKIQRTQQEDSAVYLCASSGSSDRGYDGHTFGSGTRLTVV.

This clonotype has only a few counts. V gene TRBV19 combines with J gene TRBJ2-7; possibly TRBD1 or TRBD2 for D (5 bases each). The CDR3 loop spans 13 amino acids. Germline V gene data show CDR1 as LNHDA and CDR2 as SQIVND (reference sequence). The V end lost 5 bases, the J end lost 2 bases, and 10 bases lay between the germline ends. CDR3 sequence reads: CASSRDAAYEQYF. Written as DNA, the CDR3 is TGTGCCAGTAGTCGGGACGCAGCCTACGAGCAGTACTTC.

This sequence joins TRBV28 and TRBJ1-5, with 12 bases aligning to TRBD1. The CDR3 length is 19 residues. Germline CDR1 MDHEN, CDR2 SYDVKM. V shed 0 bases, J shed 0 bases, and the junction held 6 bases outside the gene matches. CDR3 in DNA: TGTGCCAGCAGTTTATGGGGACAGGGGGCCCGTGATAGCAATCAGCCCCAGCATTTT. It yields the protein CASSLWGQGARDSNQPQHF.

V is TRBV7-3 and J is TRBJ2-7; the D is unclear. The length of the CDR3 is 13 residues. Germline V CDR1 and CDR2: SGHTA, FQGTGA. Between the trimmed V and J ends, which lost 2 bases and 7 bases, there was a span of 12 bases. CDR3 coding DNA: TGTGCCAGCAGCTTACCACCAATGAGGGAGCAGTACTTC. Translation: CASSLPPMREQYF.

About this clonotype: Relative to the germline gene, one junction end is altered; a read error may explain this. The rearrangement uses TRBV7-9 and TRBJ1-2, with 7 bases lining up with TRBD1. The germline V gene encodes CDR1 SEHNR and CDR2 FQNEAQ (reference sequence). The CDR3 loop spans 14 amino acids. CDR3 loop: CASSLLVGGQDLVF. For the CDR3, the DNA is TGTGCCAGCAGCTTATTAGTAGGGGGCCAGGACCTAGTCTTC.